The rows below give T cell receptor beta chains drawn from one sample of a study of Ad26.COV2.S vaccination and SARS-CoV-2 variants. Method: immunoSEQ multiplex PCR; TCRdb's copy keeps in-frame clones and lacks some. The sample records fewer than 400,000 clones, 88% being singletons. This sample comprised peripheral blood, obtained in a trial of Ad26.COV2.S vaccine versus placebo. These receptor sequences come from a person between 18 and 65 years old who received the Ad26.COV2.S COVID-19 vaccine or a placebo. The CDR3 runs from the conserved cysteine through the conserved F or W. D genes are given only for firm matches. Where a row states a size, it is once, few, many or the class of an expanded clone; other rows omit it.

-,-,TRBJ2-7,TRBV5-1,CASSFGQRAYEQYF,TGCGCCAGCAGCTTCGGACAGAGAGCCTACGAGCAGTACTTC
-,-,TRBJ1-1,TRBV7-9,CASRPDRRNTEAFF,TGTGCCAGCAGACCGGACAGAAGAAACACTGAAGCTTTCTTT
-,-,TRBJ2-7,TRBV27,CASSLSSPGVPYEQYF,TGTGCCAGCAGTTTATCCTCACCCGGGGTTCCTTACGAGCAGTACTTC
-,-,TRBJ1-1,TRBV19,CASSPDATVRPRQAFF,TGTGCCAGTAGTCCCGACGCCACAGTAAGGCCTAGGCAAGCTTTCTTT
-,few,TRBJ2-1,TRBV11-1,CASSLEGTSYNEQFF,TGTGCCAGCAGCCTGGAAGGGACCTCTTACAATGAGCAGTTCTTC
-,-,TRBJ2-5,TRBV4-2,CASSHAGQGGETQYF,TGTGCCAGCAGCCATGCCGGGCAGGGTGGAGAGACCCAGTACTTC
TRBD1,-,TRBJ1-1,TRBV5-1,CASSLELAGGEAFF,TGCGCCAGCAGCTTGGAACTGGCAGGGGGTGAAGCTTTCTTT
-,-,TRBJ1-2,TRBV24-1,CATRQGSGYGYTF,TGTGCCACCAGACAGGGTTCCGGCTATGGCTACACCTTC
-,-,TRBJ2-7,TRBV5-1,CASSKGAPSNEQYF,TGCGCCAGCAGCAAGGGAGCCCCCTCGAACGAGCAGTACTTC
-,-,TRBJ1-4,TRBV29-1,CSVGESPATNEKLFF,TGCAGCGTTGGCGAAAGCCCGGCGACTAATGAAAAACTGTTTTTT
-,-,TRBJ1-5,TRBV4-3,CASSQEQGGNQPQHF,TGCGCCAGCAGCCAAGAACAGGGTGGGAATCAGCCCCAGCATTTT
TRBD1,-,TRBJ1-5,TRBV5-1,CASSASGQIDQPQHF,TGCGCCAGCAGCGCTTCGGGACAGATTGATCAGCCCCAGCATTTT
-,-,TRBJ2-7,TRBV20-1,CSASWGNSYEQYF,TGCAGTGCTAGTTGGGGCAACTCCTACGAGCAGTACTTC
-,-,TRBJ2-4,TRBV19,CASSEVLAKNIQYF,TGTGCCAGTAGTGAGGTTTTAGCCAAAAACATTCAGTACTTC
TRBD2,-,TRBJ2-1,TRBV3-1/TRBV3-2,CASSQDLAGDSYNEQFF,TGTGCCAGCAGCCAAGATCTGGCGGGGGACTCCTACAATGAGCAGTTCTTC
-,-,TRBJ1-1,TRBV6-5,CASVGWSTEAFF,TGTGCCAGCGTAGGGTGGAGCACTGAAGCTTTCTTT
-,few,TRBJ1-3,TRBV3-1/TRBV3-2,CASSHQGPGNTIYF,TGTGCCAGCAGCCACCAGGGACCTGGAAACACCATATATTTT
-,-,TRBJ1-3,TRBV21-1,CASSKALWDRAGNTIYF,TGTGCCAGCAGCAAAGCGCTTTGGGACAGGGCTGGAAACACCATATATTTT
TRBD2,few,TRBJ2-7,TRBV3-1/TRBV3-2,CASGSSGGSSYEQYF,TGTGCCAGCGGTTCTAGCGGGGGGTCCTCCTACGAGCAGTACTTC
-,-,TRBJ2-2,TRBV7-2,CASSLGSTNTGELFF,TGTGCCAGCAGCTTAGGCTCGACCAACACCGGGGAGCTGTTTTTT
-,-,TRBJ2-1,TRBV5-6,CASSLAGRIDNEQFF,TGTGCCAGCAGCTTGGCCGGGCGGATCGACAATGAGCAGTTCTTC
TRBD2,-,TRBJ2-3,TRBV3-1/TRBV3-2,CASSRGTSGGKDTQYF,TGTGCCAGCAGCCGAGGGACTAGCGGGGGAAAAGATACGCAGTATTTT
-,-,TRBJ1-1,TRBV12-3/TRBV12-4,CASSRGFNTEAFF,TGTGCCAGCAGCAGAGGGTTTAACACTGAAGCTTTCTTT
-,-,TRBJ1-6,TRBV6-6,CASRGADSPLHF,TGTGCCAGCCGGGGGGCGGATTCACCCCTCCACTTT
-,-,TRBJ2-2,TRBV4-3,CASSQVYTGELFF,TGCGCCAGCAGCCAAGTGTACACCGGGGAGCTGTTTTTT
-,-,TRBJ1-1,TRBV5-1,CASSRELNTEAFF,TGCGCCAGCAGCCGGGAACTGAACACTGAAGCTTTCTTT
-,once,TRBJ1-1,TRBV13,CASSFDRLEEAFF,TGTGCCAGCAGCTTTGATAGACTGGAAGAAGCTTTCTTT
TRBD1,-,TRBJ2-5,TRBV19,CASSKGTGGMRETQYF,TGTGCCAGTAGTAAGGGGACAGGGGGCATGAGGGAGACCCAGTACTTC
TRBD1,-,TRBJ1-3,TRBV5-4,CASSLDPGQYSGNTIYF,TGTGCCAGCAGCTTGGACCCGGGACAGTACTCTGGAAACACCATATATTTT
-,few,TRBJ1-5,TRBV21-1,CASSKVAINRLDQPQHF,TGTGCCAGCAGCAAAGTAGCCATAAACAGGCTTGATCAGCCCCAGCATTTT
-,-,TRBJ1-1,TRBV6-5,CASTFLRGTEAFF,TGTGCCAGCACCTTCCTCAGGGGAACTGAAGCTTTCTTT
TRBD1,-,TRBJ1-4,TRBV10-3,CAIRDRENEKLFF,TGTGCCATCCGGGACAGGGAAAATGAAAAACTGTTTTTT
TRBD2,-,TRBJ2-2,TRBV27,CASSFGRAGGPGGELFF,TGTGCCAGCAGTTTTGGTCGAGCGGGGGGGCCCGGCGGGGAGCTGTTTTTT
-,-,TRBJ2-5,TRBV7-9,CASSLGSRGNQETQYF,TGTGCCAGCAGCTTAGGTTCGCGGGGAAACCAAGAGACCCAGTACTTC
-,-,TRBJ1-5,TRBV2,CASKGRGAYQPQHF,TGTGCCAGCAAGGGCAGGGGCGCGTATCAGCCCCAGCATTTT
-,-,TRBJ1-2,TRBV7-9,CASSPSGGNYGYTF,TGTGCCAGCAGCCCCAGCGGGGGGAACTATGGCTACACCTTC
-,few,TRBJ1-4,TRBV4-1,CASSQRVWEKLFF,TGCGCCAGCAGCCAAAGGGTGTGGGAAAAACTGTTTTTT
-,-,TRBJ1-1,TRBV7-2,CASSSRGILEAFF,TGTGCCAGCAGCTCCAGGGGCATTCTTGAAGCTTTCTTT
TRBD2,-,TRBJ2-3,TRBV4-3,CASSPIGLAGGNTDTQYF,TGCGCCAGCAGCCCAATCGGACTAGCGGGGGGTAACACAGATACGCAGTATTTT
TRBD1,-,TRBJ2-3,TRBV7-9,CASSLAIAYRGNTDTQYF,TGTGCCAGCAGCTTAGCCATTGCCTACAGGGGAAACACAGATACGCAGTATTTT
TRBD2,-,TRBJ2-1,TRBV5-1,CASSYLAGGYNEQFF,TGCGCCAGCAGCTACCTAGCGGGGGGGTACAATGAGCAGTTCTTC
-,-,TRBJ1-1,TRBV7-6,CASSLVDDTEAFF,TGTGCCAGCAGCTTAGTGGATGACACTGAAGCTTTCTTT
-,-,TRBJ2-1,TRBV2,CASKPGSSYNEQFF,TGTGCCAGCAAACCCGGGAGCTCCTACAATGAGCAGTTCTTC
-,-,TRBJ1-2,TRBV18,CASSPRERDYGYTF,TGTGCCAGCTCACCACGAGAACGGGACTATGGCTACACCTTC
TRBD1,-,TRBJ1-1,TRBV19,CASSVDRGQTEAFF,TGTGCCAGTAGTGTCGACAGGGGGCAAACTGAAGCTTTCTTT
-,-,TRBJ1-1,TRBV12-3/TRBV12-4,CASSQKNTEAFF,TGTGCCAGCAGTCAGAAGAACACTGAAGCTTTCTTT
-,-,TRBJ1-2,TRBV7-9,CASSPQAPRGYTF,TGTGCCAGCAGCCCACAAGCCCCGCGGGGCTACACCTTC
TRBD1,-,TRBJ2-2,TRBV6-5,CSSGGGGGELFF,TGTTCATCAGGGGGCGGCGGCGGGGAGCTGTTTTTT
TRBD1,-,TRBJ1-4,TRBV5-1,CASLPTGATNEKLFF,TGCGCCAGCTTACCCACAGGGGCAACTAATGAAAAACTGTTTTTT
-,-,TRBJ2-4,TRBV10-2,CASSKAEVAKNIQYF,TGCGCCAGCAGTAAAGCGGAGGTGGCCAAAAACATTCAGTACTTC
TRBD1,-,TRBJ1-2,TRBV7-9,CASSFGTDRNYGYTF,TGTGCCAGCAGCTTCGGGACAGACAGAAACTATGGCTACACCTTC
-,-,TRBJ2-7,TRBV20-1,CSARDLSGTDF,TGCAGTGCTAGAGATCTGAGCGGCACCGACTTC
-,-,TRBJ1-2,TRBV29-1,CSAQRANYGYTF,TGCAGCGCTCAACGAGCTAACTATGGCTACACCTTC